This passage covers 19 T cell receptor beta chains from one sample sequenced in a study of T cells in Graves' hyperthyroidism and ophthalmopathy. Authors of the study amplified TCR beta CDR3 regions from RNA transcripts. The HTBI primer set drove a first-round RT-PCR of the TCR CDR3. MiXCR was run by TCRdb on the multiplex PCR reads, yielding one entry per CDR3 protein. The data show roughly 180,000 distinct CDR3 sequences, 15% to 20% seen once. Sequenced input: blood. The receptors were gathered from a woman aged 45-65 years with Graves' hyperthyroidism.

This clonotype was observed many times. The gene calls are TRBV10-3 and TRBJ1-1; 9 positions match TRBD1. The CDR3 spans 13 residues. Germline values: CDR1 ENHRY, CDR2 SYGVKD. J gave up 6 bases and V 6 bases, and 5 bases lay outside the gene matches. The CDR3 region has the DNA TGTGCCATCAGGCGACAGGGGGATTCTGAAGCTTTCTTT. The encoded protein is CAIRRQGDSEAFF.

The chain is built from TRBV5-1 and TRBJ2-7; no clear D gene. The germline V gene has CDR1 SGHRS and CDR2 YFSETQ. The CDR3 runs 13 residues. V lost 3 bases and J 3 bases, leaving 10 bases between the germline ends. The CDR3 bases are TGCGCCAGCAGCTCCAACGACGGCTACGAGCAGTACTTC. It yields the protein CASSSNDGYEQYF.

In this sample, this clonotype turned up many times. This sequence joins TRBV6-2 or TRBV6-3 and TRBJ2-3; 7 bases map to TRBD1. This CDR3 has 16 amino acids. With 5 bases clipped from V and 3 bases from J, the junction kept 11 bases outside the gene matches. Germline V gene data show CDR1 as MNHEY and CDR2 as SVGEGT. The CDR3: CASSNRQGRSTDTQYF. The CDR3 coding sequence is TGTGCCAGCAGTAACCGACAGGGCCGATCAACAGATACGCAGTATTTT.

This clonotype has ten or more counts. V is TRBV27 and J is TRBJ1-2; no reliable D call. Trimming pared 0 bases from V and 4 bases from J, leaving 9 bases between. Germline-derived CDR1 and CDR2 are MNHEY and SMNVEV (reference sequence). The CDR3 loop spans 14 amino acids. CDR3 nucleotide sequence: TGTGCCAGCAGTTTATCTTGGGGAGTCTATGGCTACACCTTC. It yields the protein CASSLSWGVYGYTF.

The chain combines TRBV28 with TRBJ2-3; TRBD2 matches at 8 bases. CDR3 length equals 15 residues. The junction had 8 bases not matched to a gene; V was cut back by 3 bases and J by 6 bases. Germline assignment: CDR1 MDHEN and CDR2 SYDVKM. CDR3 sequence (DNA): TGTGCCAGCAGTTTCTCAGCGGGAGCAGGGGATACGCAGTATTTT. This sequence encodes CASSFSAGAGDTQYF.

This clonotype has at least ten counts. At one end the junction does not follow the germline gene, possibly because of a read error. The chain has TRBV7-7 and TRBJ2-1; the D gene is possibly TRBD2 (5 bases). The CDR3 totals 17 residues. The V gene's germline CDR1 is SSHAT and CDR2 FNYEAQ (reference sequence). This chain's CDR3 is CASSLVDGESSYNEQFF. For the CDR3, the DNA is TGTGCTAGCAGCTTAGTAGATGGGGAGAGCTCCTACAATGAGCAGTTCTTC. Based on the CDR3 plus reference TRBV7-7 and TRBJ2-1, the full variable domain is GAGVSQSPRYKVTKRGQDVTLRCDPISSHATLYWYQQALGQGPEFLTYFNYEAQPDKSGLPSDRFSAERPEGSISTLTIQRTEQRDSAMYRCASSLVDGESSYNEQFFGPGTRLTVL.

This sequence joins TRBV2 and TRBJ2-7; no clear D. Germline V gene sequence: CDR1 SNHLY, CDR2 FYNNEI. The CDR3 is 10 residues long. V was trimmed by 11 bases and J by 4 bases, leaving 9 bases between them. In DNA form, the CDR3 reads TGTGCCGGCTCCACGTACGAGCAGTACTTC. This codes for CAGSTYEQYF.

This clonotype was seen at least ten times. The chain joins TRBV11-2 to TRBJ1-1, with D possibly TRBD1 on 5 matching bases. This CDR3 spans 16 amino acids. Trimming cost V 5 bases and J 1 base, with 17 bases left between them. Looked up from germline, CDR1 is SGHAT and CDR2 is FQNNGV. The CDR3 DNA is TGTGCCAGCAGCCATATTCCCGGGGGGGGGAACACTGAAGCTTTCTTT. It yields the protein CASSHIPGGGNTEAFF.

This clonotype was picked up a small number of times. This may be a read error: a much more frequent sequence differs by one nucleotide. This rearrangement joins TRBV5-6 to TRBJ1-1; D call uncertain. The V gene lost 10 bases and the J gene lost 1 base, with 11 bases spanning the gap. Germline assignment: CDR1 SGHDT and CDR2 YYEEEE. The length of the CDR3 is 12 residues. The CDR3 nucleotides are TGTGCCGGTAAGAAGCGGAACACTGAAGCTTTCTTT. The encoded protein is CAGKKRNTEAFF.

The chain links TRBV4-2 to TRBJ2-1; 8 nucleotides match TRBD2. Germline loops: CDR1 LGHNA, CDR2 YNFKEQ. V lost 0 bases to trimming and J lost 7 bases; unmatched junction nucleotides: 2. This CDR3 region has 14 residues. Written as DNA, the CDR3 is TGTGCCAGCAGCCAAGATCAGCGGGGGAATGAGCAGTTCTTC. It specifies CASSQDQRGNEQFF.

Concerning this clonotype itself: This may come from a read error, since a much larger clone is one base off. The chain couples TRBV7-9 to TRBJ1-1; D is ambiguous. The V gene lost 8 bases and the J gene lost 1 base, with 5 bases spanning the gap. This CDR3 is built from 11 residues. Germline values: CDR1 SEHNR, CDR2 FQNEAQ (reference sequence). CDR3 in DNA: TGTGCCAGCGAGAGGAACACTGAAGCTTTCTTT. As protein: CASERNTEAFF.

The chain uses TRBV2 and TRBJ1-2; no firm D call. This CDR3 region has 15 residues. V was pared by 4 bases and J by 0 bases, with 12 bases between. Germline CDR1 is SNHLY and CDR2 is FYNNEI. CDR3: CASSATGRANYGYTF. The DNA of the CDR3 is TGTGCCAGCAGTGCTACGGGCCGAGCTAACTATGGCTACACCTTC.

This clonotype was recorded many times. The chain employs TRBV28 and TRBJ1-2, with 9 bases that match TRBD1. V was pared by 3 bases and J by 3 bases, with 5 bases of the junction left unmatched. CDR3 length equals 15 residues. CDR1 MDHEN and CDR2 SYDVKM come from the germline V gene. The CDR3 here is CASSFYGQGYYGYTF. CDR3 nucleotides: TGTGCCAGCAGTTTCTATGGACAGGGGTACTATGGCTACACCTTC.

This clonotype was observed many times. This chain joins TRBV7-2 and TRBJ2-3; no definite D call. The germline CDR1 and CDR2 sequences are SGHTA and FQGNSA. This CDR3 spans 12 amino acids. Trimming stripped 1 base from V and 6 bases from J, with 5 bases between. The DNA of the CDR3 is TGTGCCAGCAGCTTAGGCCCCGATACGCAGTATTTT. Translating it yields CASSLGPDTQYF.

In this sample, this clonotype turned up a few times. A much bigger clone sits one base away, suggesting this may be a read error. The chain's CDR3 is CASSLVGLAGGEQFF. The CDR3 bases are TGTGCCAGCAGTTTAGTGGGACTAGCGGGGGGTGAGCAGTTCTTC. The rearrangement uses TRBV27 and TRBJ2-1; the match to TRBD2 covers 15 bases. This CDR3 is built from 15 residues. CDR1 is MNHEY and CDR2 is SMNVEV in the germline V gene (reference sequence). Trimming cost V 2 bases and J 9 bases; bases outside gene matches: 2.

On this clonotype: This CDR3 is missing its conserved last phenylalanine or tryptophan, likely due to a read error. This sequence joins TRBV7-9 and TRBJ1-1; 10 positions match TRBD1. Germline trimming cut 0 bases from V and 4 bases from J; bases unmatched to any gene: 8. This CDR3 contains 17 residues. Germline CDR1 reads SEHNR; CDR2 reads FQNEAQ (reference sequence). CDR3 region: CASSLATIGQGVTEAFL. CDR3 nucleotide sequence: TGTGCCAGCAGCTTAGCTACTATCGGACAGGGGGTCACTGAAGCTTTCCTT.

This clonotype was picked up many times. This chain uses TRBV2 with TRBJ2-3, with D unresolved. The length of the CDR3 is 16 residues. Per the germline V gene, CDR1 is SNHLY and CDR2 is FYNNEI. The V end was cut by 1 base, the J end by 1 base, with 12 bases between. CDR3 DNA: TGTGCCAGCAGTGAAGGGATTGTAAGGGGCACAGATACGCAGTATTTT. Translation: CASSEGIVRGTDTQYF. The complete variable domain, with remaining parts taken from reference TRBV2 and TRBJ2-3, reads EPEVTQTPSHQVTQMGQEVILRCVPISNHLYFYWYRQILGQKVEFLVSFYNNEISEKSEIFDDQFSVERPDGSNFTLKIRSTKLEDSAMYFCASSEGIVRGTDTQYFGPGTRLTVL.

This clonotype was seen more than once but under ten times. The chain links TRBV4-2 to TRBJ2-3; 12 bases map to TRBD2. V shed 0 bases and J 4 bases; nucleotides not matched to a gene: 2. The CDR3 has 16 residues. Germline CDR1 reads LGHNA; CDR2 reads YNFKEQ. CDR3 bases: TGTGCCAGCAGCCAAGATCTAGCGGGGGGGCCAGATACGCAGTATTTT. Translation: CASSQDLAGGPDTQYF.

The V and J genes are TRBV4-1 and TRBJ2-4; no definite D call. Germline assignment: CDR1 MGHRA and CDR2 YSYEKL. V lost 0 bases and J 7 bases, leaving 10 bases between the germline ends. The CDR3 sequence is 14 residues long. The CDR3 region is CASSQEGLTNIQYF. In nucleotides, the CDR3 is TGCGCCAGCAGCCAAGAGGGCCTCACTAACATTCAGTACTTC.